Presented here are 16 T cell receptor beta chains from one specimen sequenced in a study of metastatic and nonmetastatic thyroid tumors. TCRdb re-analyzed the PCR reads through MiXCR. The sample records around 4,500 clones, roughly 18% being singletons. Thyroid surgery was performed in patients who had received no treatment beforehand. Material: adjacent normal tissue. The receptor set was obtained from a female donor with papillary thyroid cancer or a benign thyroid nodule (not recorded which). Some clones in this sample may be carry-over from other donors' samples.

This rearrangement joins TRBV14 to TRBJ1-2; D gene uncertain. The CDR3 runs 12 residues. Germline values: CDR1 SGHDN, CDR2 FVKESK. Trimming took 0 bases from V and 8 from J, leaving 7 bases between them. The CDR3 nucleotides read TGTGCCAGCAGCCAAGACCGACGGGGCTACACCTTC. It yields the protein CASSQDRRGYTF.

This clone was seen more than once but under ten times. The J gene is TRBJ2-3, the V gene TRBV19; 8 bases are shared with TRBD2. After removal of 3 bases from V and 4 bases from J, the junction contained 0 bases not matched to a gene. The CDR3 totals 13 residues. Per germline, CDR1 LNHDA and CDR2 SQIVND (reference sequence). The DNA of the CDR3 is TGTGCCAGTAGTATGGGACTAGCAGATACGCAGTATTTT. Protein product: CASSMGLADTQYF.

As concerns this clone: Mismatch with germline at one junction end may stem from a read error. This chain uses TRBV6-9 with TRBJ1-1, with 8 bases identical to TRBD1. There are 12 residues in the CDR3. Germline-derived CDR1 and CDR2 are MNHGY and SVAAGI. CDR3 DNA sequence: TGCGCCAGCAGTAGGACAGGGATAAAAGCCTTCTTT. It is translated as CASSRTGIKAFF.

This clone was found many times. One end of the junction fails to match germline, which may point to a read error. J is TRBJ2-2 and V is TRBV6-1; D is perhaps TRBD2 (7 bases). CDR1 is MNHNS and CDR2 is SASEGT in the germline V gene. This CDR3 contains 14 residues. The CDR3 region is CASSGGRITGELFF. CDR3 coding DNA: TGTGCCAGCAGCGGGGGGCGCATCACCGGGGAGCTGTTCTTT.

The chain combines TRBV6-1 with TRBJ2-1; 10 bases map to TRBD2. Per germline, CDR1 MNHNS and CDR2 SASEGT. The CDR3 is 15 amino acids. Unmatched junction bases numbered 10, after V lost 7 bases and J lost 7 bases. CDR3 loop: CASKPSGGPWNEQFF. In nucleotides, the CDR3 is TGTGCCAGCAAACCTAGCGGGGGTCCTTGGAATGAGCAGTTCTTC.

Judged by abundance, this clone is medium-sized (0.01 to 0.1%). This same CDR3 is encoded by further DNA sequences in the sample. The chain uses TRBV28 and TRBJ2-1, with D perhaps TRBD1 (6 bases). Germline values: CDR1 MDHEN, CDR2 SYDVKM. CDR3 length equals 13 residues. Between the trimmed V and J ends, which lost 5 bases and 4 bases, there was a span of 9 bases. Here the CDR3 reads CASSQRGYNEQFF. For the CDR3, the DNA is TGTGCCAGCAGTCAAAGGGGGTACAATGAGCAGTTCTTC.

Sample share makes this clone large. The chain has TRBV6-1 and TRBJ2-6; D is ambiguous. The V gene lost 5 bases and the J gene lost 0 bases, with 2 bases spanning the gap. Germline V gives CDR1 MNHNS, CDR2 SASEGT. The length of the CDR3 is 13 residues. CDR3 coding DNA: TGTGCCAGCAGTCGCTCTGGGGCCAACGTCCTGACTTTC. As protein: CASSRSGANVLTF.

The chain combines TRBV27 with TRBJ1-1, with D possibly matching TRBD1 (5 bases). The CDR3 is made up of 14 amino acids. Germline CDR1 MNHEY, CDR2 SMNVEV (reference sequence). Trimming pared 3 bases from V and 0 bases from J, leaving 8 bases between. The chain's CDR3 is CASSFQGLNTEAFF. The CDR3 region has the DNA TGTGCCAGCAGTTTCCAGGGTTTGAACACTGAAGCTTTCTTT.

V gene TRBV20-1 combines with J gene TRBJ1-1; 7 nucleotides agree with TRBD1. The germline CDR1 and CDR2 sequences are DFQATT and SNEGSKA (reference sequence). V lost 5 bases and J lost 1; bases outside the gene matches: 1. The CDR3 runs 12 residues. The CDR3 is CSAWDRNTEAFF. The CDR3 nucleotides are TGCAGTGCTTGGGACAGGAACACTGAAGCTTTCTTT.

This clone was recorded a few times. The gene calls are TRBV6-1 and TRBJ1-2; the match to TRBD1 covers 9 bases. Losses at the gene ends were 2 bases for V and 3 bases for J; bases not matched to a gene: 13. Germline CDR1 reads MNHNS; CDR2 reads SASEGT. The CDR3 contains 18 residues. CDR3 in amino acids: CASSEIPGQGKADYGYTF. The CDR3 DNA reads as TGTGCCAGCAGTGAAATCCCCGGACAGGGGAAAGCAGACTATGGCTACACCTTC.

The V gene is TRBV6-1, the J gene TRBJ1-1; 11 bases align to TRBD1. V shed 5 bases, J shed 4 bases, and the junction held 3 bases outside the gene matches. Germline CDR1 is MNHNS and CDR2 is SASEGT. CDR3 size: 14 residues. CDR3 bases: TGTGCCAGCAGTCGTGGGACAGGGGGCACTGAAGCTTTCTTT. It is translated as CASSRGTGGTEAFF.

This clone is deemed medium-sized (0.01 to 0.1%). The rearrangement uses TRBV27 and TRBJ2-1; TRBD2 agrees at 16 bases. J was trimmed by 0 bases and V by 4 bases; bases with no gene match: 6. This CDR3 is built from 19 residues. CDR1 and CDR2 from the germline V gene are MNHEY and SMNVEV (reference sequence). CDR3 DNA: TGTGCCAGCAGTTCCTCCGGGACTAGCGGGAGGGACTCCTACAATGAGCAGTTCTTC. This translates into CASSSSGTSGRDSYNEQFF.

This clone is labeled large. The chain recombines TRBV6-1 with TRBJ2-2, with D unclear. The CDR3 has 13 residues. Trimming took off 3 bases at V and 2 bases at J, with 4 bases between the two ends. Germline loops: CDR1 MNHNS, CDR2 SASEGT. The CDR3 reads CASSEFNTGELFF. In nucleotides, the CDR3 is TGTGCCAGCAGTGAGTTTAACACCGGGGAGCTGTTTTTT.

This clone was recorded a few times. The genes are TRBV28 and TRBJ1-1; no reliable D call. The CDR3 consists of 15 residues. The germline V gene encodes CDR1 MDHEN and CDR2 SYDVKM. V was pared by 2 bases and J by 0 bases, with 10 bases between. CDR3 bases: TGTGCCAGCAGTTTAGTGGGGATGATGAACACTGAAGCTTTCTTT. Amino acid sequence: CASSLVGMMNTEAFF.

This clone was seen a few times. Germline and junction disagree at one end, which may indicate a read error. The V gene is TRBV7-9, the J gene TRBJ1-3; 9 nucleotides align to TRBD1. Germline V CDR1 and CDR2: SEHNR, FQNEAQ (reference sequence). The CDR3 runs 14 residues. This CDR3 reads CDSSPDRGVYTIYF. In DNA, the CDR3 is TGTGACAGCAGCCCTGACAGGGGGGTTTACACTATATATTTT.

Sample share makes this clone large. The chain links TRBV7-8 to TRBJ1-1; D ambiguous. Trimming pared 1 base from V and 4 bases from J, leaving 10 bases between. Germline values: CDR1 SGHVS, CDR2 FQNEAQ. The CDR3 totals 14 residues. The DNA for the CDR3 is TGTGCCAGCAGCTTAGATCCGGGAGGCACTGAAGCTTTCTTT. Amino acid sequence: CASSLDPGGTEAFF.